This is a list of T cell receptor beta chains from one sample in a study of CD8 T cells in ankylosing spondylitis. MiXCR, run by TCRdb on the 5' RACE reads, gives a single entry per CDR3 protein. The data show roughly 90,000 distinct CDR3 sequences, about 8.1% seen once. The sequencing sample was made of blood, either unsorted or a sorted T cell fraction (not recorded which). The source is a male donor with ankylosing spondylitis. Both conserved end residues are part of each CDR3. A D gene is named only where the DNA matches it firmly. The size entry is marked missing in some rows and otherwise reads once, few, many or a size class.

J gene,D gene,clone size,V gene,CDR3 protein,CDR3 DNA
TRBJ2-7,-,many,TRBV27,CASSLGGYEQYF,TGTGCCAGCAGCCTAGGGGGCTACGAGCAGTACTTC
TRBJ2-4,TRBD2,few,TRBV20-1,CSARDTAGEDIQYF,TGCAGTGCTAGAGATACGGCGGGAGAGGACATTCAGTACTTC
TRBJ1-5,-,many,TRBV9,CASSVGSGNQPQHF,TGTGCCAGCAGCGTAGGGTCGGGAAATCAGCCCCAGCATTTT
TRBJ2-1,-,many,TRBV30,CAWSVTEQFF,TGTGCCTGGAGTGTGACTGAGCAGTTCTTC
TRBJ2-1,-,many,TRBV12-3/TRBV12-4,CASSLSGTYNEQFF,TGTGCCAGCAGTTTATCGGGAACCTACAATGAGCAGTTCTTC
TRBJ2-1,-,many,TRBV20-1,CSARPDGSPSRNEQFF,TGCAGTGCTAGACCGGACGGGAGCCCCTCAAGGAATGAGCAGTTCTTC
TRBJ1-2,-,-,TRBV27,CASSFASNYGYTF,TGTGCCAGCAGTTTTGCATCTAACTATGGCTACACCTTC
TRBJ2-1,-,few,TRBV5-1,CASSLELANEQFF,TGCGCCAGCAGCCTCGAACTAGCCAATGAGCAGTTCTTC
TRBJ2-1,-,few,TRBV20-1,CSAKLANNEQFF,TGCAGTGCTAAACTGGCCAACAATGAGCAGTTCTTC
TRBJ2-1,TRBD2,-,TRBV27,CASSSRLAGGNEQFF,TGTGCCAGCAGTTCCAGACTAGCGGGAGGTAATGAGCAGTTCTTC
TRBJ2-5,TRBD2,many,TRBV27,CASSGRLAGGETQYF,TGTGCCAGCAGTGGCCGACTAGCGGGAGGGGAGACCCAGTACTTC
TRBJ2-7,-,few,TRBV7-8,CASSSTPAHRYEQYF,TGTGCCAGCAGCTCGACGCCGGCGCACCGTTACGAGCAGTACTTC
TRBJ1-4,-,-,TRBV28,CASSLWGTGEKLFF,TGTGCCAGCAGTTTATGGGGGACCGGTGAAAAACTGTTTTTT
TRBJ2-2,-,-,TRBV20-1,CSAQAENTGELFF,TGCAGTGCTCAGGCGGAGAACACCGGGGAGCTGTTTTTT
TRBJ1-2,TRBD1,few,TRBV20-1,CSALRTGGLNYGYTF,TGCAGTGCTCTCCGGACAGGGGGCCTTAACTATGGCTACACCTTC
TRBJ2-2,-,many,TRBV14,CASSQEPPGPLANTGELFF,TGTGCCAGCAGCCAAGAGCCCCCGGGACCGCTAGCGAACACCGGGGAGCTGTTTTTT
TRBJ1-1,TRBD1,-,TRBV27,CASSLLGQGDTEAFF,TGTGCCAGCAGTTTATTGGGACAGGGGGACACTGAAGCTTTCTTT
TRBJ1-1,-,few,TRBV15,CATRRPEGPEAFF,TGTGCCACCAGGCGACCCGAGGGACCTGAAGCTTTCTTT
TRBJ1-5,-,few,TRBV12-3/TRBV12-4,CASSLQAFNQPQHF,TGTGCCAGCAGTTTACAGGCCTTCAATCAGCCCCAGCATTTT
TRBJ2-2,-,few,TRBV20-1,CSARDSQGSTGELFF,TGCAGTGCTAGAGATTCACAGGGCAGCACCGGGGAGCTGTTTTTT
TRBJ1-4,-,many,TRBV6-1,CASKGIHNEKLFF,TGTGCCAGCAAGGGGATCCATAATGAAAAACTGTTTTTT
TRBJ1-1,-,few,TRBV10-2,CASSGGHLNTEAFF,TGCGCCAGCAGTGGGGGGCACTTGAACACTGAAGCTTTCTTT
TRBJ2-1,-,-,TRBV12-3/TRBV12-4,CASSPNLGGEQFF,TGTGCCAGCAGTCCAAACCTAGGAGGTGAGCAGTTCTTC
TRBJ1-4,-,few,TRBV27,CASSLKVAWDENEKLFF,TGTGCCAGCAGTTTAAAGGTGGCGTGGGACGAAAATGAAAAACTGTTTTTT
TRBJ2-1,TRBD1,-,TRBV7-9,CASSLTGEEFF,TGTGCCAGCAGCTTGACAGGGGAGGAGTTCTTC
TRBJ1-1,-,-,TRBV7-6,CASSLGGGSDTEAFF,TGTGCCAGCAGCTTAGGAGGGGGGTCGGACACTGAAGCTTTCTTT
TRBJ1-1,-,-,TRBV13,CASSLIGGPVMNTEAFF,TGTGCCAGCAGCTTGATTGGGGGTCCAGTAATGAACACTGAAGCTTTCTTT
TRBJ2-1,-,-,TRBV7-9,CASSPPSVKQFF,TGTGCCAGCAGCCCTCCTAGCGTTAAGCAGTTCTTC
TRBJ2-7,-,-,TRBV7-2,CASSLEGWQVNDEQYF,TGTGCCAGCAGCTTAGAAGGGTGGCAGGTGAATGACGAGCAGTACTTC
TRBJ2-5,-,many,TRBV2,CASKGRTQETQYF,TGTGCCAGCAAGGGGAGGACACAAGAGACCCAGTACTTC
TRBJ2-1,-,few,TRBV12-3/TRBV12-4,CASTLGGTEQFF,TGTGCCAGCACCCTTGGGGGAACTGAGCAGTTCTTC
TRBJ2-3,-,-,TRBV7-9,CASSLESFTDTQYF,TGTGCCAGCAGCTTAGAGTCCTTCACAGATACGCAGTATTTT
TRBJ2-1,-,-,TRBV25-1,CASRSNPHEQFF,TGTGCCAGCAGATCGAACCCCCATGAGCAGTTCTTC
TRBJ2-2,-,few,TRBV12-3/TRBV12-4,CASSYTGHTGELFF,TGTGCCAGCAGCTATACAGGGCATACCGGGGAGCTGTTTTTT
TRBJ2-5,TRBD2,many,TRBV20-1,CSARTGTSGRGIGVETQYF,TGCAGTGCTAGAACCGGGACTAGCGGGAGAGGCATCGGGGTAGAGACCCAGTACTTC
TRBJ1-3,TRBD1,-,TRBV11-1,CASSSLDRGLSSGNTIYF,TGTGCCAGCAGCTCCCTCGACAGGGGGTTAAGCTCTGGAAACACCATATATTTT
TRBJ2-3,-,many,TRBV7-9,CASSLGQSSTDTQYF,TGTGCCAGCAGCTTAGGACAGTCAAGCACAGATACGCAGTATTTT
TRBJ1-5,TRBD1,few,TRBV27,CASSLGTGGNQPQHF,TGTGCCAGCAGTTTAGGTACAGGGGGTAATCAGCCCCAGCATTTT
TRBJ2-1,-,many,TRBV2,CASSPGYNEQFF,TGTGCCAGCAGTCCTGGATACAATGAGCAGTTCTTC
TRBJ1-1,-,many,TRBV2,CASSPGTPNTEAFF,TGTGCCAGCAGTCCCGGGACACCGAACACTGAAGCTTTCTTT
TRBJ2-1,TRBD2,-,TRBV7-8,CASSFLLSGSSYNEQFF,TGTGCCAGCAGCTTCCTTCTTAGCGGGAGCTCCTACAATGAGCAGTTCTTC
TRBJ2-5,-,-,TRBV24-1,CATSDPRKETQYF,TGTGCCACCAGTGATCCGAGAAAAGAGACCCAGTACTTC
TRBJ2-1,TRBD1,many,TRBV11-2,CASSLPGGRNNEQFF,TGTGCCAGCAGCTTACCAGGGGGCCGAAACAATGAGCAGTTCTTC
TRBJ2-3,TRBD1,many,TRBV7-8,CASSSTGRTDTQYF,TGTGCCAGCAGCTCGACAGGGAGAACAGATACGCAGTATTTT
TRBJ2-3,-,-,TRBV2,CASSEFREGTDTQYF,TGTGCCAGCAGTGAGTTCAGGGAGGGCACAGATACGCAGTATTTT
TRBJ2-5,-,few,TRBV18,CASSPQGTQETQYF,TGTGCCAGCTCACCACAGGGGACCCAAGAGACCCAGTACTTC